Listed here are 14 T cell receptor beta chains from one sample, sequenced in a study of human T cells and chemical hapten exposure listed by TCRdb under 2021. Library preparation attached unique molecular identifiers to individual cDNA molecules for quantitative, reproducible TCR counting. The raw public reads went through TCRdb reprocessing: fastp at Q25, MiXCR clone calling, in-frame beta chains kept. Under each unique CDR3 protein, matching rows form one entry showing the most common genes and DNA. This sample lists roughly 120,000 distinct CDR3 sequences; about 8.9% were detected once. The ten largest account for around 1.4% of the sample. Unfractionated whole blood was collected in Tempus Blood RNA tubes, and total RNA was extracted from that blood. The sample taken for sequencing was whole blood. The receptors come from a human donor in good health. Some clones in this sample may be carry-over from other donors' samples. Donor details come from another sample of the same person, matched by shared clones.

This clonotype was counted only a few times. The chain recombines TRBV19 with TRBJ2-7, with 8 bases aligning to TRBD1. V dropped 8 bases and J dropped 5; count of bases not matched to a gene: 8. This CDR3 spans 13 amino acids. Germline V gene sequence: CDR1 LNHDA, CDR2 SQIVND (reference sequence). Written as DNA, the CDR3 is TGTGCCAGTGCCGGACAGGGTATCCACGAGCAGTACTTC. Translation gives CASAGQGIHEQYF.

The chain employs TRBV18 and TRBJ2-3, with D unresolved. The CDR3 covers 14 residues. The V gene's germline CDR1 is KGHSH and CDR2 LQKENI. Trimming pared 0 bases from V and 3 bases from J, leaving 7 bases between. For the CDR3, the DNA is TGTGCCAGCTCACCACCGTTGGGAACAGATACGCAGTATTTT. Translating gives CASSPPLGTDTQYF.

The CDR3 is CASTSRQGNYNEQFF. The CDR3 bases are TGTGCCAGCACTTCTCGACAGGGGAACTACAATGAGCAGTTCTTC. The genes are TRBV25-1 and TRBJ2-1, with 8 bases lining up with TRBD1. The length of the CDR3 is 15 residues. J lost 3 bases, V lost 7 bases, and 8 bases had no gene match. Germline V gene data show CDR1 as MGHDK and CDR2 as SYGVNS.

The chain uses TRBV7-9 and TRBJ2-7; 8 positions agree with TRBD1. The CDR3 length is 16 residues. Germline V gene data show CDR1 as SEHNR and CDR2 as FQNEAQ (reference sequence). V lost 6 bases to trimming and J lost 0 bases; unmatched junction nucleotides: 10. The CDR3 reads CASRSDRGTSSYEQYF. In DNA form, the CDR3 reads TGTGCCAGCAGGTCCGACAGGGGAACAAGCTCCTACGAGCAGTACTTC.

The chain carries TRBV9 and TRBJ2-3; 7 nucleotides match TRBD2. Germline trimming cut 0 bases from V and 2 bases from J; bases unmatched to any gene: 6. CDR3 length equals 16 residues. Germline V gene data show CDR1 as SGDLS and CDR2 as YYNGEE. The CDR3 DNA is TGTGCCAGCAGCGTAGGGATAAGCGGGGACACAGATACGCAGTATTTT. Translation: CASSVGISGDTDTQYF.

This clonotype appeared many times. The chain has TRBV7-8 and TRBJ2-1, with 10 positions matching TRBD2. The V gene's germline CDR1 is SGHVS and CDR2 FQNEAQ. V was clipped by 3 bases and J by 9 bases; unmatched bases: 5. The CDR3 consists of 14 residues. CDR3 sequence: CASSLGTSAAEQFF. Here the CDR3 DNA reads TGTGCCAGCAGCTTGGGGACTAGCGCGGCTGAGCAGTTCTTC.

This clonotype is a singleton in its sample. The V gene is TRBV20-1, the J gene TRBJ2-1; 8 nucleotides agree with TRBD2. The V gene end was trimmed by 6 bases and the J gene end by 8 bases; junction bases not matched to a gene: 15. Germline V CDR1 and CDR2: DFQATT, SNEGSKA (reference sequence). CDR3 length equals 15 residues. The CDR3 loop is CSALPLAVVTHEQFF. For the CDR3, the DNA is TGCAGTGCACTCCCACTAGCGGTAGTAACCCATGAGCAGTTCTTC.

This clonotype has at least ten counts. The rearrangement joins TRBV6-6 to TRBJ1-1; D perhaps matches TRBD1 (5 bases). Per germline, CDR1 MNHNY and CDR2 SVGAGI (reference sequence). The V and J ends lost 6 bases and 10 bases respectively, with 15 bases between them. The CDR3 has 12 residues. The CDR3 is CASSTGTDAAFF. Here the CDR3 DNA reads TGTGCCAGCAGCACTGGGACGGACGCAGCTTTCTTT.

This clonotype was seen more than once but under ten times. The chain is built from TRBV20-1 and TRBJ2-3; possibly TRBD2 for D (5 bases). The CDR3 spans 14 residues. From germline, CDR1 is DFQATT and CDR2 SNEGSKA (reference sequence). V was trimmed by 1 base and J by 0 bases, leaving 8 bases between them. The CDR3 reads CSARAGSSTDTQYF. As DNA, the CDR3 is TGCAGTGCTAGAGCGGGATCTAGCACAGATACGCAGTATTTT.

This clonotype appeared a few times. V usage is TRBV2 and J usage is TRBJ2-7, with 10 bases aligning to TRBD1. This CDR3 has 15 amino acids. The V and J ends lost 4 bases and 5 bases, in that order; junction bases with no gene match: 8. Germline values: CDR1 SNHLY, CDR2 FYNNEI. The CDR3 bases are TGTGCCAGCAGTGGAGGACAGGGGGGAATCAACGAGCAGTACTTC. Its translation: CASSGGQGGINEQYF.

This clonotype was observed a few times. This rearrangement joins TRBV6-6 to TRBJ1-1; 8 nucleotides match TRBD1. V gave up 5 bases and J gave up 6 bases; unmatched junction bases: 8. Germline V lookup: CDR1 MNHNY, CDR2 SVGAGI (reference sequence). The CDR3 covers 14 residues. CDR3 bases: TGTGCCAGCAGTCCACGACAGGGGTCGGCTGAAGCTTTCTTT. Encoded protein: CASSPRQGSAEAFF.

The sample holds a few counts of this clonotype. The J gene is TRBJ2-6, the V gene TRBV4-1, with D perhaps TRBD1 (5 bases). Trimming took 5 bases from V and 1 from J, leaving 24 bases between them. From germline, CDR1 is MGHRA and CDR2 YSYEKL. The CDR3 contains 20 residues. The DNA for the CDR3 is TGCGCCAGCAGCAGTGTAATTAGGAAACAGGTGACTTCTGGGGCCAACGTCCTGACTTTC. It translates to CASSSVIRKQVTSGANVLTF.

This clonotype has a count of ten or more. V and J are TRBV2 and TRBJ2-2; D perhaps matches TRBD1 (5 bases). Germline V gene data show CDR1 as SNHLY and CDR2 as FYNNEI. This CDR3 is built from 15 residues. The V end was cut by 7 bases, the J end by 5 bases, with 17 bases between. The CDR3 DNA is TGTGCCAGCATCCCCCGCAGGGAAGGAACCGGGGAGCTGTTTTTT. It translates to CASIPRREGTGELFF.

The chain is built from TRBV4-1 and TRBJ2-1, with TRBD2 matching over 10 bases. After removal of 3 bases from V and 9 bases from J, the junction contained 11 bases not matched to a gene. The germline gives CDR1 MGHRA, CDR2 YSYEKL. The CDR3 is made up of 16 amino acids. The CDR3 loop is CASSQTLAGESGEQFF. The CDR3, as DNA: TGCGCCAGCAGCCAGACCCTAGCGGGAGAAAGTGGTGAGCAGTTCTTC.